One and the same sample provided the 3 T cell receptor beta chains below, sequenced in a study of control samples from healthy donors and cancer patients. Clones were read by immunoSEQ multiplex PCR, and TCRdb kept only the in-frame ones, dropping some. Here the sample spans roughly 59,000 clones, around 90% being singletons. The source material was PBMCs. These receptor sequences come from a man aged 35-49 years with colorectal cancer.

The rearrangement uses TRBV29-1 and TRBJ1-3; D is possibly TRBD1 (6 bases). The CDR3 totals 13 residues. V lost 6 bases and J 2 bases, leaving 11 bases between the germline ends. Germline CDR1 is SQVTM and CDR2 is ANQGSEA. CDR3 DNA sequence: TGCAGCGTAACCTGGACAGCTGGAAACACCATATATTTT. It encodes CSVTWTAGNTIYF.

The chain uses TRBV29-1 and TRBJ2-3; TRBD1 is a possible D gene (5 bases). The germline gives CDR1 SQVTM, CDR2 ANQGSEA. The CDR3 spans 12 residues. Trimming took 3 bases from V and 1 from J, leaving 5 bases between them. In DNA, the CDR3 is TGCAGCGTTGACAGGGGCACAGATACGCAGTATTTT. Its protein product is CSVDRGTDTQYF.

The V and J genes are TRBV20-1 and TRBJ1-6; D remains unclear. From germline, CDR1 is DFQATT and CDR2 SNEGSKA (reference sequence). The CDR3 covers 13 residues. The V and J ends lost 3 bases and 5 bases respectively, with 8 bases between them. CDR3 loop: CSASPRNNSPLHF. The CDR3 DNA is TGCAGTGCTAGTCCGCGTAATAATTCACCCCTCCACTTT.